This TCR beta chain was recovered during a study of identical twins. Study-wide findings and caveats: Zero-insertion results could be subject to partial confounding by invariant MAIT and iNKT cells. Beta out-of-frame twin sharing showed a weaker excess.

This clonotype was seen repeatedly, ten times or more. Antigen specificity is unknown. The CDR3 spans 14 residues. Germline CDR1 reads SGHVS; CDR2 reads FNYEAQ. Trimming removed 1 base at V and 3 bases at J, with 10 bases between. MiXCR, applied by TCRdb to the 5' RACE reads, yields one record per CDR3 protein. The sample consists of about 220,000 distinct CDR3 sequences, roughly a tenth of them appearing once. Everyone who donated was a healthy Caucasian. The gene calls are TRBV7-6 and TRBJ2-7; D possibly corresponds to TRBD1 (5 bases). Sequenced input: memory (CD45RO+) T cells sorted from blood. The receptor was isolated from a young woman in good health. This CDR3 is CASSLVDTGYEQYF. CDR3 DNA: TGTGCCAGCAGCTTAGTGGACACGGGCTACGAGCAGTACTTC.